This is a list of T cell receptor beta chains from one sample in a study of blood T cell repertoires in COVID-19. Libraries were prepared by immunoSEQ multiplex PCR; TCRdb keeps only in-frame clonotypes and omits some of them. The sample consists of around 97,000 clones, approximately 80% of them appearing once. The specimen sequenced was peripheral blood. The receptors shown here come from a human donor in a cohort sampled during active or convalescent COVID-19. CDR3s include the opening cysteine and the closing phenylalanine or tryptophan. A D gene is named only where the DNA matches it firmly. Only part of the rows carry a size: once, few, many, or a class if the clone is expanded.

d_call,clone_size,j_call,v_call,cdr3_nt,cdr3_aa
TRBD1,NA,TRBJ1-6,TRBV18,TGTGCCAGCTCACCACTAATTCTACAGGGGAACAATTCACCCCTCCACTTT,CASSPLILQGNNSPLHF
TRBD1,NA,TRBJ1-2,TRBV5-4,TGTGCCAGCAGCTTGCCCCTAGACAGGGGGAGAGGCTACACCTTC,CASSLPLDRGRGYTF
NA,once,TRBJ2-6,TRBV6-5,TGTGCCAGCAGTTACTCCAGGGCTGGGGCCAACGTCCTGACTTTC,CASSYSRAGANVLTF
TRBD2,NA,TRBJ2-1,TRBV11-3,TGTGCCAGCAGTAGAGCTTATAGTAGCGGGGGCCCCAGCTCCTACAATGAGCAGTTCTTC,CASSRAYSSGGPSSYNEQFF
NA,NA,TRBJ1-3,TRBV7-9,TGTGCCAGCAGCCCCGATCAGCCGACAGCTGGAAACACCATATATTTT,CASSPDQPTAGNTIYF
NA,NA,TRBJ2-5,TRBV4-2,TGTGCCAGCAGCCTGAAGAGGGAGACCCAGTACTTC,CASSLKRETQYF
NA,NA,TRBJ1-4,TRBV4-2,TGTGCCAGCAGCCAAGAGCAGGGTGGGCGTGAAAAACTGTTTTTT,CASSQEQGGREKLFF
NA,NA,TRBJ1-2,TRBV6-2/TRBV6-3,TGTGCCAGCAGTCCCTCCCGGGGGGTGAACTATGGCTACACCTTC,CASSPSRGVNYGYTF
NA,NA,TRBJ2-5,TRBV11-3,TGTGCCAGCAGCTTATATTTTCAGGAGACCCAGTACTTC,CASSLYFQETQYF
NA,NA,TRBJ2-6,TRBV5-4,TGTGCCAGCAGCTCCACAGGCAGGGGTATCACTGGGGCCAACGTCCTGACTTTC,CASSSTGRGITGANVLTF
TRBD1,NA,TRBJ1-5,TRBV5-5,TGTGCCAGCAGCAGGGACAGGGATCAGCCCCAGCATTTT,CASSRDRDQPQHF
NA,NA,TRBJ1-1,TRBV29-1,TGCAGCGGCCGGGTCGGCTCGAACACTGAAGCTTTCTTT,CSGRVGSNTEAFF
TRBD1,NA,TRBJ1-4,TRBV10-3,TGTGCCACAGGGACAGCCGCAACTAATGAAAAACTGTTTTTT,CATGTAATNEKLFF
TRBD1,once,TRBJ1-5,TRBV30,TGTGCCTGGAGGGACAGGGGGGGGAATCAGCCCCAGCATTTT,CAWRDRGGNQPQHF
NA,NA,TRBJ2-2,TRBV7-8,TGTGCCAGCAGCCCTCGGGACAAATCACTAACGAACACCGGGGAGCTGTTTTTT,CASSPRDKSLTNTGELFF
NA,NA,TRBJ2-7,TRBV10-2,TGCGCCAGCTCCTCCCCCGCCTACGAGCAGTACTTC,CASSSPAYEQYF
TRBD2,NA,TRBJ2-7,TRBV27,TGTGCCAGCAGCCCTAGCGGGGGAAGGTTGGGGTCCTACGAGCAGTACTTC,CASSPSGGRLGSYEQYF
TRBD1,NA,TRBJ1-2,TRBV12-3/TRBV12-4,TGTGCCAGCAGTTTGGGACAGTTCTATGGCTACACCTTC,CASSLGQFYGYTF
TRBD1,NA,TRBJ1-1,TRBV25-1,TGTGCCAGCCCCCCGACAGGGTCGGGGGACACTGAAGCTTTCTTT,CASPPTGSGDTEAFF
NA,NA,TRBJ1-3,TRBV5-5,TGTGCCAGCAGCGCGGACAGCTCTGGAAACACCATATATTTT,CASSADSSGNTIYF
TRBD2,NA,TRBJ2-1,TRBV7-9,TGTGCCAGCAAAATTGGCGGGGGCTCCTACAATGAGCAGTTCTTC,CASKIGGGSYNEQFF
TRBD1,NA,TRBJ2-2,TRBV6-5,TGTGCCAGCAGTCGAGGGGACAGCGGCACCGGGGAGCTGTTTTTT,CASSRGDSGTGELFF
NA,NA,TRBJ2-1,TRBV5-4,TGTGCCAGCAGCATAGCCGATGGACTCGCCCGGAGCAATGAGCAGTTCTTC,CASSIADGLARSNEQFF
NA,NA,TRBJ2-3,TRBV11-2,TGTGCCAGCGCAGGATCTAGCACAGATACGCAGTATTTT,CASAGSSTDTQYF
TRBD1,NA,TRBJ1-6,TRBV5-1,TGCGCCAGCAGCACCTGGACAGGGGATTCACCCCTCCACTTT,CASSTWTGDSPLHF
TRBD1,NA,TRBJ1-6,TRBV27,TGTGCCAGCAGTTTAGAAGGGGGCAATTCACCCCTCCACTTT,CASSLEGGNSPLHF
NA,NA,TRBJ1-2,TRBV6-5,TGTGCCAGCAGTTACTCCAAGTCAGGGGTGGGCGGCTACACCTTC,CASSYSKSGVGGYTF
NA,NA,TRBJ1-1,TRBV21-1,TGTGCCAGCCGTGGGACAGGGGTTGTCTCTGAAGCTTTCTTT,CASRGTGVVSEAFF
NA,NA,TRBJ1-5,TRBV4-2,TGTGCCAGCGGCCGTCTCACGGGAGAGCCCCAGCATTTT,CASGRLTGEPQHF
TRBD2,NA,TRBJ2-5,TRBV29-1,TGCAGCGTGACTAGCGGGGGGGCCGGGGAGACCCAGTACTTC,CSVTSGGAGETQYF
NA,NA,TRBJ1-5,TRBV12-5,TGTGCTAGTGGTTTGGTCTTACCCGGCCACTATAGCAATCAGCCCCAGCATTTT,CASGLVLPGHYSNQPQHF
TRBD1,NA,TRBJ1-2,TRBV5-4,TGTGCCAGCAGCTCAGGGACAGGGACTGGCTATGGCTACACCTTC,CASSSGTGTGYGYTF
NA,NA,TRBJ1-2,TRBV21-1,TGTGCCAGCAGCAAAGGGGGCACAGGGAACTATGGCTACACCTTC,CASSKGGTGNYGYTF
NA,NA,TRBJ1-3,TRBV19,TGTGCCAGTAGTCCCGGCGGCCGCTCCTCTGGAAACACCATATATTTT,CASSPGGRSSGNTIYF
TRBD1,NA,TRBJ2-1,TRBV6-4,TGTGCCAGCAGTGTAGACAGGGTTGATAATGAGCAGTTCTTC,CASSVDRVDNEQFF
TRBD1,NA,TRBJ1-1,TRBV28,TGTGCCAGCAGCCCACTGACAGGGGTTGTCGCTGAAGCTTTCTTT,CASSPLTGVVAEAFF
TRBD2,NA,TRBJ2-1,TRBV7-2,TGTGCCAGCAGCTTAGAGGGACTAGCGGGAGAAAGCTCCTACAATGAGCAGTTCTTC,CASSLEGLAGESSYNEQFF
NA,NA,TRBJ1-2,TRBV12-1,TGTGCCAGCAGCCTCCACACCTTC,CASSLHTF
NA,once,TRBJ1-5,TRBV6-1,TGTGCCAGCAGTGAAGCGCTTTTAATCCTGGGAGCAGATCAGCCCCAGCATTTT,CASSEALLILGADQPQHF
TRBD1,NA,TRBJ2-2,TRBV6-2/TRBV6-3,TGTGCCAGCAGTTTTCGACAGGGGTACACCGGGGAGCTGTTTTTT,CASSFRQGYTGELFF
NA,NA,TRBJ1-2,TRBV5-6,TGTGCCAGCAGCATACTATCACGGAACTCCCTATCCGGCTACACCTTC,CASSILSRNSLSGYTF
TRBD1,NA,TRBJ2-4,TRBV6-5,TGTGCCAGCAGTTACGGGGGACAGGGTACGGGAAACATTCAGTACTTC,CASSYGGQGTGNIQYF
NA,NA,TRBJ1-1,TRBV28,TGTGCCAGCAGTCTCCCCGGGGGTCTGGGCACTGAAGCTTTCTTT,CASSLPGGLGTEAFF
TRBD2,once,TRBJ2-1,TRBV7-3,TGTGCCAGCAGTCCTACTAGCGGGGGGTACAATGAGCAGTTCTTC,CASSPTSGGYNEQFF
NA,few,TRBJ1-4,TRBV6-1,TGTGCCAGCAGTGAAGCGAAGAGGGTGAATGAAAAACTGTTTTTT,CASSEAKRVNEKLFF
TRBD1,NA,TRBJ1-2,TRBV19,TGTGCCAGTAGTACTCGACAGGGTGATGGCTACACCTTC,CASSTRQGDGYTF
TRBD1,once,TRBJ2-1,TRBV18,TGTGCCAGCTCACCTTACCCGGGACAGCCCAATGAGCAGTTCTTC,CASSPYPGQPNEQFF
NA,NA,TRBJ1-3,TRBV7-9,TGTGCCAGCAGCCAGGCAGGAGGAAACACCATATATTTT,CASSQAGGNTIYF
NA,NA,TRBJ1-2,TRBV7-9,TGTGCCAGCAGCCGAACCGAGGGCTACACCTTC,CASSRTEGYTF
TRBD1,NA,TRBJ2-7,TRBV5-1,TGCGCCAGCAGAGCCCACGGACAGGCAACCTACGAGCAGTACTTC,CASRAHGQATYEQYF
NA,NA,TRBJ1-1,TRBV5-6,TGTGCCAGCAGCTCCCAGGGAGGGTGGGACACTGAAGCTTTCTTT,CASSSQGGWDTEAFF